At least ten counts were recorded for the clone carrying this T cell receptor beta chain. The data are from a study of human T cells and chemical hapten exposure. TCRdb processed the RACE reads anew with MiXCR; each CDR3 protein has one entry. Found here are roughly 380,000 distinct CDR3 sequences, around 6% of them singletons; the top ten hold around 6%. Time point reported: patch test 2, 6 weeks after DPC sensitization. Treatment specified: therapeutic diphenylcyclopropenone sensitization with weekly scalp DPC. Patients had alopecia, were aged 18 to 70, and were not pregnant. This CDR3 region has 14 residues. Deletions cut 4 bases from V and 6 bases from J, with 13 bases between. Germline CDR1 and CDR2: WSHSY and SAAADI.

This clonotype was obtained from a woman under 30 with alopecia areata. Some clones in this sample may be carry-over from other donors' samples. The chain combines TRBV10-2 with TRBJ1-5; D is possibly TRBD1 (5 bases). The sample in question was whole blood, obtained in connection with sensitization to the hapten diphenylcyclopropenone (DPC). Here the CDR3 DNA reads TGCGCCAGCAGTGCCGAGGCAGGGCCTCAGCCCCAGCATTTT. The encoded protein is CASSAEAGPQPQHF.